This TCR beta chain was captured by sequencing in a study of OX40 agonist ivuxolimab in advanced cancers. Germline V gene sequence: CDR1 SGDLS, CDR2 YYNGEE. The CDR3 totals 16 residues. The J segment lost 7 bases and the V segment lost 3 bases, leaving 9 bases of the junction unmatched. This clone appeared a single time. Profiling relied on immunoSEQ multiplex PCR, and the TCRdb table lists in-frame clones only, not all of them. The data contain about 64,000 clones, about four fifths of them singletons. The source material was CD4+ or CD8+ T cells sorted from blood, sampled in a trial of the OX40 agonist ivuxolimab. The rearrangement joins TRBV9 to TRBJ1-6; TRBD1 matches 8 bases. The sequence was obtained from an adult with an advanced solid tumor such as melanoma, head and neck, liver or kidney cancer. In DNA form, the CDR3 reads TGTGCCAGCAGCGCTCCCCAGGGACAGGTCAATTCACCCCTCCACTTT. It codes for CASSAPQGQVNSPLHF.